The clone carrying this T cell receptor (beta chain) showed up many times. The antigen is not known. The entry originates in a study of T-cell reconstitution after alpha-beta-depleted transplantation in children. The CDR3 is made up of 13 amino acids. Germline lookup yields CDR1 SEHNR and CDR2 FQNEAQ (reference sequence). J lost 5 bases, V lost 4 bases, and 1 base had no gene match. This sample's TCRbeta library carried unique molecular identifier barcodes. TCRdb ran MiXCR on the PCR reads and lists one entry per CDR3 protein. This table has fewer than 750,000 distinct CDR3 sequences, roughly 24% appearing once. Findings and caveats of the study: Several hundred expanded graft clones reportedly supplied alpha-beta T cells about two months after transplant. Some patients owed their high day-60 TCRbeta diversity to surviving recipient T cells and thymic progenitors. One year post-transplant, T-cell counts and diversity were largely derived from T cells produced anew.

Material: PBMCs, mostly from graft donor cells, obtained 360 days after TCRalphabeta/CD19-depleted stem cell transplant. This chain joins TRBV7-9 and TRBJ1-4; 7 bases fit TRBD1. The TCR was taken from a boy less than two years old who had a stem cell transplant for acute myeloid leukemia, so the T cells may come from the graft donor. CDR3 amino acids: CASSSTGNEKLFF. CDR3 coding DNA: TGTGCCAGCAGCTCGACAGGGAATGAAAAACTGTTTTTT.